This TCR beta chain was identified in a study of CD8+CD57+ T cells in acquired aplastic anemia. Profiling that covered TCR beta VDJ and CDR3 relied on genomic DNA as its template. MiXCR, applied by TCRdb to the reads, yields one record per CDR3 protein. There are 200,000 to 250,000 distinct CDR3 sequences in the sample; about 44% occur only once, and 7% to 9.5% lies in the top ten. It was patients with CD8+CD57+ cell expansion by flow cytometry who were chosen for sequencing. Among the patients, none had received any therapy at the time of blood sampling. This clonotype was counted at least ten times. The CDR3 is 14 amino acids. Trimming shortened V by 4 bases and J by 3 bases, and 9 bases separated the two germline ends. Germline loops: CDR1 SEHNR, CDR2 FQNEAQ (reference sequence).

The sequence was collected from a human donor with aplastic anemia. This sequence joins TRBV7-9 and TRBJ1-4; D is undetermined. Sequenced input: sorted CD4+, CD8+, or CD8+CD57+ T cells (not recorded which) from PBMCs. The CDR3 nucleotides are TGTGCCAGCAGCTCACCGGGTCCTAATGAAAAACTGTTTTTT. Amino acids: CASSSPGPNEKLFF.